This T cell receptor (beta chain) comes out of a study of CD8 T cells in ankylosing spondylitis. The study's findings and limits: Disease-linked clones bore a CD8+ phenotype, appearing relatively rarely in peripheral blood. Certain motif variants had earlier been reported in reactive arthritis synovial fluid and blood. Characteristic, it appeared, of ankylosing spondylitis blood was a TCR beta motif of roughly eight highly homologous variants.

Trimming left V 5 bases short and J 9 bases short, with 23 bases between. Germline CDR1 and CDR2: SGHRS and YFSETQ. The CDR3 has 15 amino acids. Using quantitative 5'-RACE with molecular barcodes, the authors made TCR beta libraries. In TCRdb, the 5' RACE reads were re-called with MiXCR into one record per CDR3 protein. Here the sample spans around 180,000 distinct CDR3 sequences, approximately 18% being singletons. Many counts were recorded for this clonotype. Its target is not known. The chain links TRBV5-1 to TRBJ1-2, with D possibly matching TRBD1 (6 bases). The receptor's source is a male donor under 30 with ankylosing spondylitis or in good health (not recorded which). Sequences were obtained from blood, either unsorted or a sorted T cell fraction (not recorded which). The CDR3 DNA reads TGCGCCAGCAGTTCATCCGGGACATTATTTGTTAGCTACACCTTC. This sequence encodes CASSSSGTLFVSYTF.